This TCR beta chain was recovered during a study of cytomegalovirus exposure and HLA in healthy donors. Trimming pared 4 bases from V and 6 bases from J, leaving 12 bases between. Germline V gene sequence: CDR1 MNHEY, CDR2 SVGAGI. CDR3 length equals 14 residues. The PCR contained 60 Vbeta and 13 Jbeta primers. Sequencing was performed with immunoSEQ multiplex PCR; in TCRdb, only in-frame clones are kept and a portion is missing. The table lists 110,000 to 150,000 clones, 79% of them singletons. This TCR derives from a man younger than 30 in good health and CMV-seronegative. Material: PBMCs. The gene calls are TRBV6-5 and TRBJ1-4, with a weak D call TRBD1 (5 bases). CDR3 loop: CASSFRGVDEKLFF. In nucleotides, the CDR3 is TGTGCCAGCAGTTTTCGGGGGGTGGATGAAAAACTGTTTTTT.